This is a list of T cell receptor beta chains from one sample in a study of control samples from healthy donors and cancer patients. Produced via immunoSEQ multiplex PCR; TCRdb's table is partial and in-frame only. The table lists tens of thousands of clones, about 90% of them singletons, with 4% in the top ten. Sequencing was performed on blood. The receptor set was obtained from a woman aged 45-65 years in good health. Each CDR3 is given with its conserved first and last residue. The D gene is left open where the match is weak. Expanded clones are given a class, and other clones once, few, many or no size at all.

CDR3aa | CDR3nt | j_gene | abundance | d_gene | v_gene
CATQNTGELFF | TGTGCCACCCAGAACACCGGGGAGCTGTTTTTT | TRBJ2-2 | - | - | TRBV10-3
CASSIDQGRETQYF | TGTGCCAGTAGTATAGACCAAGGAAGAGAGACCCAGTACTTC | TRBJ2-5 | - | - | TRBV19
CASSRSGSSYNSPLHF | TGTGCCAGCAGCCGGTCGGGGAGCTCCTATAATTCACCCCTCCACTTT | TRBJ1-6 | - | - | TRBV3-1/TRBV3-2
CASSRGQGHSPLHF | TGTGCCAGCTCCCGGGGACAGGGGCATTCACCCCTCCACTTT | TRBJ1-6 | once | TRBD1 | TRBV27
CATSRDLTAYRWF | TGTGCCACCAGCAGAGATCTGACAGCCTATAGGTGGTTC | TRBJ2-7 | - | - | TRBV15
CASRLLSAGTQYF | TGTGCCTCACGGCTACTATCAGCAGGTACGCAGTATTTT | TRBJ2-3 | - | - | TRBV5-6
CASSLVGTGPDTQYF | TGTGCCAGCAGCTTGGTCGGGACAGGCCCAGATACGCAGTATTTT | TRBJ2-3 | - | TRBD1 | TRBV5-6
CAWSVGPQPQHF | TGTGCCTGGAGTGTAGGCCCGCAGCCCCAGCATTTT | TRBJ1-5 | - | - | TRBV30
CASSYSGGPTEAFF | TGTGCCAGCAGTTACTCGGGGGGGCCCACTGAAGCTTTCTTT | TRBJ1-1 | - | - | TRBV6-2/TRBV6-3
CASSESGRPGELFF | TGTGCCAGCAGCGAATCAGGGAGACCCGGGGAGCTGTTTTTT | TRBJ2-2 | - | - | TRBV21-1
CAWSVPNRAQAFF | TGTGCCTGGAGTGTACCCAACCGGGCCCAAGCTTTCTTT | TRBJ1-1 | - | - | TRBV30
CAWSPLVWGYGYTF | TGTGCCTGGAGCCCACTCGTTTGGGGGTATGGCTACACCTTC | TRBJ1-2 | few | - | TRBV30
CASSFHREYTEAFF | TGTGCCAGCAGTTTTCACAGGGAGTACACTGAAGCTTTCTTT | TRBJ1-1 | few | - | TRBV28
CASSIHDSRIGGQYGYTF | TGTGCCAGTAGTATTCACGACAGCCGGATCGGTGGACAATATGGCTACACCTTC | TRBJ1-2 | - | - | TRBV19
CASSLVGSGDEQYF | TGTGCCAGCAGCTTAGTCGGGTCAGGAGACGAGCAGTACTTC | TRBJ2-7 | - | - | TRBV7-9
CSVEGQGNYGYTF | TGCAGCGTTGAGGGACAGGGGAACTATGGCTACACCTTC | TRBJ1-2 | - | TRBD1 | TRBV29-1
CASSKRTGGDQPQHF | TGTGCCAGCAGTAAACGGACAGGGGGAGATCAGCCCCAGCATTTT | TRBJ1-5 | - | TRBD1 | TRBV6-5
CASSFWGGDNSPLHF | TGTGCCAGCAGTTTTTGGGGAGGGGATAATTCACCCCTCCACTTT | TRBJ1-6 | - | - | TRBV28
CANTVGMGGQGPNTGELFF | TGCGCCAACACCGTCGGAATGGGCGGACAGGGCCCGAACACCGGGGAGCTGTTTTTT | TRBJ2-2 | once | TRBD1 | TRBV5-1
CASSLFSPSYNEQFF | TGCGCCAGCAGCTTGTTTTCCCCCTCCTACAATGAGCAGTTCTTC | TRBJ2-1 | - | - | TRBV5-1
CASSFLNTEAFF | TGTGCCAGCAGCTTTCTGAACACTGAAGCTTTCTTT | TRBJ1-1 | - | - | TRBV5-6
CASRGGNTEAFF | TGTGCCAGCCGGGGGGGGAACACTGAAGCTTTCTTT | TRBJ1-1 | - | - | TRBV12-3/TRBV12-4
CAWSVGDIYGYTF | TGTGCCTGGAGTGTAGGGGACATCTATGGCTACACCTTC | TRBJ1-2 | - | - | TRBV30
CASSPRGSLSTDTQYF | TGTGCCAGCAGCCCTAGAGGTAGCCTCAGCACAGATACGCAGTATTTT | TRBJ2-3 | - | - | TRBV9